This is a list of T cell receptor beta chains from one sample in a study of blood T cell repertoires in COVID-19. Profiled with immunoSEQ multiplex PCR; TCRdb holds only in-frame clones, not every one. The sample yields roughly 140,000 clones, 75% to 90% seen once. The sample taken for sequencing was peripheral blood. Receptor source: an elderly woman with acute or convalescent COVID-19. The CDR3 runs from the conserved cysteine through the conserved F or W. A D gene is named only where the DNA matches it firmly. Rows may omit the clone size; those that give it use once, few, many or a size class.

J	V	size	D	CDR3	DNA
TRBJ1-1	TRBV6-5	.	TRBD1	CASSYYRGDTEAFF	TGTGCCAGCAGTTACTACAGGGGGGACACTGAAGCTTTCTTT
TRBJ1-5	TRBV15	.	.	CATSRDGQGGSNQPQHF	TGTGCCACCAGCAGAGATGGGCAGGGTGGGAGCAATCAGCCCCAGCATTTT
TRBJ1-3	TRBV6-5	.	.	CASSYKAGFSGNTIYF	TGTGCCAGCAGTTATAAGGCGGGGTTCTCTGGAAACACCATATATTTT
TRBJ2-3	TRBV2	.	.	CASSEALRGDTQYF	TGTGCCAGCAGTGAAGCGCTTCGAGGGGATACGCAGTATTTT
TRBJ1-2	TRBV3-1/TRBV3-2	few	TRBD1	CASSQDEGQGHYGYTF	TGTGCCAGCAGCCAAGATGAGGGACAGGGACACTATGGCTACACCTTC
TRBJ1-2	TRBV5-8	few	.	CASSLWQDFYTF	TGTGCCAGCAGCTTGTGGCAGGACTTCTACACCTTC
TRBJ2-5	TRBV6-5	.	.	CASTSPLRRETQYF	TGTGCCAGCACCTCCCCCCTCAGGAGGGAGACCCAGTACTTC
TRBJ2-3	TRBV5-1	.	TRBD2	CASSLDWGGVTDTQYF	TGCGCCAGCAGCTTGGATTGGGGGGGTGTCACAGATACGCAGTATTTT
TRBJ1-2	TRBV10-2	.	.	CASSESRGRVYGYTF	TGCGCCAGCAGTGAGTCGCGGGGACGGGTCTATGGCTACACCTTC
TRBJ2-3	TRBV4-2	.	.	CASSQYDSSTDTQYF	TGTGCCAGCAGCCAATACGACAGTAGCACAGATACGCAGTATTTT
TRBJ2-3	TRBV28	.	.	CASSGGLAWTDTQYF	TGTGCCAGCAGCGGTGGGCTAGCTTGGACAGATACGCAGTATTTT
TRBJ2-7	TRBV6-6	.	TRBD2	CASSRLAGVVPYEQYF	TGTGCCAGCAGTCGACTAGCGGGAGTGGTGCCCTACGAGCAGTACTTC
TRBJ2-3	TRBV28	once	TRBD2	CASSFAGGGFGTDTQYF	TGTGCCAGCAGTTTCGCGGGAGGGGGGTTTGGCACAGATACGCAGTATTTT
TRBJ2-7	TRBV4-2	.	TRBD2	CASSRQTSGGHEQYF	TGTGCCAGCAGCCGGCAGACTAGCGGGGGACACGAGCAGTACTTC
TRBJ2-3	TRBV10-2	.	TRBD2	CASSDNLAGYRDTQYF	TGCGCCAGCAGCGACAATCTAGCGGGGTACCGAGATACGCAGTATTTT
TRBJ1-1	TRBV7-9	.	TRBD1	CASSLSDRAKDTEAFF	TGTGCCAGCAGCTTATCCGACAGGGCGAAGGACACTGAAGCTTTCTTT
TRBJ2-7	TRBV7-9	.	TRBD1	CASSRTGNEQYF	TGTGCCAGCAGCAGGACAGGGAACGAGCAGTACTTC
TRBJ2-1	TRBV5-1	.	TRBD2	CASSSLAASYNEQFF	TGCGCCAGCAGCTCGCTAGCGGCCTCCTACAATGAGCAGTTCTTC
TRBJ1-1	TRBV21-1	.	.	CATRGQAEHYLNTEAFF	TGTGCCACTCGAGGACAGGCAGAGCACTATCTGAACACTGAAGCTTTCTTT
TRBJ2-7	TRBV15	once	.	CATSSGTWENYEQYF	TGTGCCACCAGCAGCGGGACATGGGAGAATTACGAGCAGTACTTC
TRBJ2-7	TRBV30	.	.	CAWSGVTYEQYF	TGTGCCTGGAGTGGTGTCACCTACGAGCAGTACTTC
TRBJ2-3	TRBV18	.	.	CASSQQLTDTQYF	TGTGCCAGCTCACAACAGCTCACAGATACGCAGTATTTT
TRBJ2-2	TRBV5-3	few	.	CARSSERRNTGELFF	TGTGCCAGAAGCTCGGAGCGGCGGAACACCGGGGAGCTGTTTTTT